The clone carrying this T cell receptor (beta chain) came up once. These data belong to a study of blood T cell repertoires in COVID-19. Study-level background: COVID-19 samples from acute and convalescent phases originated in the United States, Italy and Spain.

The CDR3 length is 15 residues. Trimming removed 6 bases from V and 3 bases from J; junction bases left unmatched: 10. Germline V gene lookup returns CDR1 SQVTM and CDR2 ANQGSEA. Authors' analysis steps: By means of reference gene primer amplification, nucleated cell counts were estimated. The assay was immunoSEQ multiplex PCR, and TCRdb's table has in-frame clones only and misses some. That table supplies the V and J calls and clone size; D and trimming were determined from the DNA. Among about 200,000 clones listed, more than 75% were seen once. V and J are TRBV29-1 and TRBJ2-3; TRBD1 agrees at 9 bases. This sequence was found in a man aged 45-65 years with acute or convalescent COVID-19. The sequenced material came from peripheral blood. CDR3 loop: CSVGSATGGTDTQYF. Here the CDR3 DNA reads TGCAGCGTGGGATCGGCGACAGGGGGGACAGATACGCAGTATTTT.